A single sample is the source of the 21 T cell receptor beta chains below, sequenced in a study of CD8 T cells in ankylosing spondylitis. Via MiXCR, TCRdb re-called the 5' RACE reads, giving one row per CDR3 protein. Of 230,000 or so distinct CDR3 sequences listed, over 15% were seen once; the top ten hold 25% to 40%. Sequencing was done on a sample of blood, either unsorted or a sorted T cell fraction (not recorded which). The receptor set was obtained from a male donor with ankylosing spondylitis or in good health (not recorded which).

The chain joins TRBV29-1 to TRBJ1-4; D unresolved. The V gene's germline CDR1 is SQVTM and CDR2 ANQGSEA. CDR3 length: 10 residues. Trimming cost V 5 bases and J 7 bases, with 5 bases left between them. As DNA, the CDR3 is TGCAGCGTTCTTGCTGAAAAACTGTTTTTT. As protein: CSVLAEKLFF.

This chain connects TRBV29-1 to TRBJ1-1; the match to TRBD1 covers 7 bases. Germline loops: CDR1 SQVTM, CDR2 ANQGSEA. The ends lost 3 bases at V and 1 base at J; junction bases unmatched: 8. This CDR3 contains 15 residues. The CDR3 bases are TGCAGCGTTGACCCCCCGACAGGGAGGAACACTGAAGCTTTCTTT. Residues: CSVDPPTGRNTEAFF.

The DNA of the CDR3 is TGCGCCAGCAGCCAAGATCCCCCACGGGGAGCGAACACCGGGGAGCTGTTTTTT. This translates into CASSQDPPRGANTGELFF. The rearrangement uses TRBV4-3 and TRBJ2-2; the D gene is possibly TRBD2 (5 bases). The CDR3 spans 18 residues. Germline lookup yields CDR1 LGHNA and CDR2 YSLEER. The V gene lost 0 bases and the J gene lost 0 bases, with 14 bases spanning the gap.

Turning to this clonotype: A much more abundant neighbour one base away suggests this may be a read error. J is TRBJ2-3 and V is TRBV12-3 or TRBV12-4, with a possible D match to TRBD2 (5 bases). This CDR3 comprises 15 residues. The CDR3 protein is CDSSHLLLGRATQYF. Here the CDR3 DNA reads TGTGACAGCAGTCACCTTCTACTAGGGCGGGCTACGCAGTATTTT.

This clonotype was found a few times. The chain combines TRBV4-1 with TRBJ2-1; D gene unclear. Germline CDR1 MGHRA, CDR2 YSYEKL. The V and J ends lost 0 bases and 5 bases respectively, with 11 bases between them. The CDR3 has 15 amino acids. CDR3 region: CASSQENRPNNEQFF. CDR3 nucleotide sequence: TGCGCCAGCAGCCAAGAGAATCGCCCAAACAATGAGCAGTTCTTC.

The chain links TRBV6-7 to TRBJ1-5, with D unclear. TRBV6-7 is known as an ORF, though its function is uncertain. V was shortened by 0 bases and J by 0 bases, with 9 bases between the two germline ends. The length of the CDR3 is 16 residues. Here the CDR3 DNA reads TGTGCCAGCAGTTACTCGACGGCACATAGCAATCAGCCCCAGCATTTT. It yields the protein CASSYSTAHSNQPQHF.

The V call is TRBV29-1, the J call TRBJ2-7; unclear D gene. The V gene's germline CDR1 is SQVTM and CDR2 ANQGSEA. This CDR3 region has 13 residues. Trimming cost V 0 bases and J 3 bases, with 9 bases left between them. The CDR3 bases are TGCAGCGTTGAAGATGGCGGCCGCTACGAGCAGTACTTC. Residues: CSVEDGGRYEQYF.

This clonotype was detected many times. The V and J genes are TRBV16 and TRBJ1-5; unclear D gene. Between the trimmed V and J ends, which lost 2 bases and 2 bases, there was a span of 10 bases. The CDR3 runs to 15 residues. Looked up from germline, CDR1 is KGHSY and CDR2 is FQNENV. CDR3 residues: CASSQHSVGNQPQHF. In nucleotides, the CDR3 is TGTGCCAGCAGCCAACATTCTGTTGGCAATCAGCCCCAGCATTTT.

This clonotype was seen a handful of times. The chain recombines TRBV6-5 with TRBJ2-2; 7 positions match TRBD1. Looked up from germline, CDR1 is MNHEY and CDR2 is SVGAGI. The CDR3 is 14 amino acids. Trimming removed 5 bases from V and 9 bases from J; junction bases left unmatched: 9. The chain's CDR3 is CASSHWTGDRELFF. CDR3 coding DNA: TGTGCCAGCAGTCACTGGACAGGAGATAGGGAGCTGTTTTTT.

The chain recombines TRBV12-3 or TRBV12-4 with TRBJ1-2; D might be TRBD1 (6 bases). V was shortened by 0 bases and J by 0 bases, with 23 bases between the two germline ends. The CDR3 totals 20 residues. The CDR3: CASSLALGAEGRTANYGYTF. The CDR3 region has the DNA TGTGCCAGCAGTTTAGCGCTAGGGGCAGAGGGCAGGACAGCTAACTATGGCTACACCTTC.

This clonotype was found a few times. The chain combines TRBV29-1 with TRBJ2-5; D may correspond to TRBD1 or TRBD2 (5 bases each). Between the trimmed V and J ends, which lost 5 bases and 3 bases, there was a span of 25 bases. CDR3 size: 17 residues. Germline V lookup: CDR1 SQVTM, CDR2 ANQGSEA. The CDR3 here is CSVQAPLITGRKETQYF. DNA for the CDR3: TGCAGCGTTCAGGCTCCTCTTATCACGGGACGGAAAGAGACCCAGTACTTC.

CDR3 sequence: CASSQGGSSEAFF. CDR3 DNA sequence: TGTGCCAGCAGCCAAGGGGGCTCGAGTGAAGCTTTCTTT. The chain employs TRBV4-2 and TRBJ1-1; a possible D gene is TRBD1 (5 bases). CDR3 length: 13 amino acids. The germline V gene encodes CDR1 LGHNA and CDR2 YNFKEQ. Trimming cost V 1 base and J 7 bases, with 10 bases left between them.

This clonotype turned up a few times. The V and J genes are TRBV12-3 or TRBV12-4 and TRBJ1-1; D is perhaps TRBD1 (5 bases). With 7 bases removed from V and 8 bases from J, the gap between germline ends came to 17 bases. CDR3 length: 13 amino acids. The CDR3 protein is CASTTASDNEAFF. CDR3 DNA sequence: TGTGCCAGCACGACCGCTTCGGACAACGAAGCTTTCTTT.

This clonotype has a count of ten or more. The chain has TRBV9 and TRBJ1-2; D may be TRBD1 (6 bases). Between the trimmed V and J ends, which lost 0 bases and 3 bases, there was a span of 15 bases. The CDR3 totals 16 residues. Germline loops: CDR1 SGDLS, CDR2 YYNGEE. The CDR3 sequence: CASSVDWKGGDYGYTF. CDR3 DNA sequence: TGTGCCAGCAGCGTAGATTGGAAGGGGGGCGACTATGGCTACACCTTC. Supplemented by reference TRBV9 and TRBJ1-2, the full variable domain reads DSGVTQTPKHLITATGQRVTLRCSPRSGDLSVYWYQQSLDQGLQFLIQYYNGEERAKGNILERFSAQQFPDLHSELNLSSLELGDSALYFCASSVDWKGGDYGYTFGSGTRLTVV.

This clonotype has only a few counts. V and J are TRBV20-1 and TRBJ2-5; maybe TRBD1 (6 bases). Deletions cut 3 bases from V and 0 bases from J, with 11 bases between. CDR1 DFQATT and CDR2 SNEGSKA come from the germline V gene (reference sequence). This CDR3 is built from 14 residues. The CDR3 nucleotides are TGCAGTGCTAGTCCAGGGGAAGACCAAGAGACCCAGTACTTC. Amino acids: CSASPGEDQETQYF.

This clonotype was detected ten times or more. The chain employs TRBV29-1 and TRBJ2-7; 8 nucleotides line up with TRBD2. CDR3 length equals 14 residues. After removal of 3 bases from V and 0 bases from J, the junction contained 4 bases not matched to a gene. Germline V gives CDR1 SQVTM, CDR2 ANQGSEA. CDR3 sequence: CSVDIGTSSYEQYF. The DNA of the CDR3 is TGCAGCGTTGATATCGGGACTAGCTCCTACGAGCAGTACTTC.

Notes on this clonotype: A single base separates this from a much larger clone, so it may be a read error. The chain employs TRBV7-2 and TRBJ2-1; D might be TRBD1 (6 bases). CDR1 and CDR2 from the germline V gene are SGHTA and FQGNSA. The CDR3 extends over 14 amino acids. The CDR3 loop is CVSSFEQGNNEQFF. As DNA, the CDR3 is TGTGTCAGCAGCTTCGAACAGGGAAACAATGAGCAGTTCTTC.

This clonotype was recorded at least ten times. This chain links TRBV29-1 with TRBJ2-7, with a tentative D call TRBD1 (6 bases). The V and J ends lost 2 bases and 0 bases respectively, with 11 bases between them. The CDR3 is 14 residues long. Germline loops: CDR1 SQVTM, CDR2 ANQGSEA. DNA for the CDR3: TGCAGCGTTGAAACAGGGTCCTTCTCCTACGAGCAGTACTTC. This encodes CSVETGSFSYEQYF.

CDR3 DNA: TGTGCCAGCAGTTTTCAGGGGGGGAACACTGAAGCTTTCTTT. Translating it yields CASSFQGGNTEAFF. The chain combines TRBV27 with TRBJ1-1, with 7 positions matching TRBD1. The CDR3 has 14 amino acids. Germline V gene data show CDR1 as MNHEY and CDR2 as SMNVEV (reference sequence). With 3 bases clipped from V and 1 base from J, the junction kept 2 bases outside the gene matches.

The rearrangement uses TRBV29-1 and TRBJ2-5; TRBD2 matches at 10 bases. J lost 5 bases, V lost 6 bases, and 6 bases had no gene match. CDR1 and CDR2 (germline): SQVTM, ANQGSEA. The CDR3 is 13 amino acids. The CDR3 spells CSVTSGPPETQYF. CDR3 in DNA: TGCAGCGTGACTAGCGGGCCCCCGGAGACCCAGTACTTC.

The CDR3 bases are TGTGCCAGCAGTGGCCGGACAGGGGGCTTGGGCCAGCCCCAGCATTTT. Translation: CASSGRTGGLGQPQHF. V gene TRBV2 combines with J gene TRBJ1-5, with 11 bases fitting TRBD1. Germline lookup yields CDR1 SNHLY and CDR2 FYNNEI. The CDR3 loop spans 16 amino acids. V was pared by 4 bases and J by 7 bases, with 9 bases of the junction left unmatched.